A selection of T cell receptor beta chains follows, all from one sample in a study of T cell responses to AZD1222 COVID-19 vaccine. Sequenced by immunoSEQ multiplex PCR; TCRdb stores in-frame clones only, minus some. The table has more than 95,000 clones, about 89% seen once; the top ten hold 25% to 35%. The source was peripheral blood, collected on day 0 of AZD1222 vaccination. These receptors all come from an adult in good health. Each CDR3 is given with its conserved first and last residue. D genes are given only for firm matches. For some rows the clone size is stated as once, few or many, or as a class when expanded; others skip it.

TRBJ1-1 TRBV5-1 - - CASSLDRNLGQAFF TGCGCCAGCAGCTTGGACAGGAATCTGGGGCAGGCTTTCTTT
TRBJ2-7 TRBV4-1 - - CASSQEVARSTPYEQYF TGCGCCAGCAGCCAAGAGGTGGCCAGGTCAACCCCCTACGAGCAGTACTTC
TRBJ1-2 TRBV5-1 few - CASSAEGVYGYTF TGCGCCAGCTCCGCCGAGGGCGTCTATGGCTACACCTTC
TRBJ2-3 TRBV24-1 - TRBD1 CATEGADTDTQYF TGTGCCACCGAGGGGGCTGACACAGATACGCAGTATTTT
TRBJ1-4 TRBV5-1 - TRBD1 CASSLEGQSNEKLFF TGCGCCAGCAGCTTGGAGGGACAGAGTAATGAAAAACTGTTTTTT
TRBJ1-1 TRBV7-2 - - CASSPSQGPYEAFF TGTGCCAGCAGCCCAAGCCAGGGGCCTTATGAAGCTTTCTTT
TRBJ1-1 TRBV6-2/TRBV6-3 - - CASSYTYTEAFF TGTGCCAGCAGTTATACCTACACTGAAGCTTTCTTT
TRBJ1-2 TRBV4-2 - - CASSQERRADYGYTF TGTGCCAGCAGCCAAGAGAGGAGGGCGGACTATGGCTACACCTTC
TRBJ1-2 TRBV7-9 - - CASSFPNPENYGYTF TGTGCCAGCAGCTTCCCCAACCCGGAGAACTATGGCTACACCTTC
TRBJ1-2 TRBV21-1 once - CASNPQATGFGYGYTF TGTGCCAGCAATCCCCAGGCGACAGGCTTTGGGTATGGCTACACCTTC
TRBJ1-5 TRBV2 - - CASNPSYSNQPQHF TGTGCCAGCAACCCCAGTTATAGCAATCAGCCCCAGCATTTT
TRBJ2-7 TRBV7-8 - TRBD2 CASTRAGGLLSEQYF TGTGCCAGCACCCGAGCGGGGGGCCTCCTTAGCGAGCAGTACTTC
TRBJ2-2 TRBV10-3 once TRBD2 CAISEVASGRAFNTGELFF TGTGCCATCAGTGAAGTGGCTAGCGGGAGGGCCTTTAACACCGGGGAGCTGTTTTTT
TRBJ2-3 TRBV6-5 - - CASSQAGGPADTQYF TGTGCCAGCAGCCAGGCCGGGGGCCCGGCAGATACGCAGTATTTT
TRBJ1-1 TRBV3-1/TRBV3-2 - - CASSQVVGYGGVRDTEAFF TGTGCCAGCAGCCAAGTAGTAGGGTACGGAGGGGTGAGGGACACTGAAGCTTTCTTT
TRBJ2-7 TRBV7-9 - TRBD2 CASSLAGTSSEQYF TGTGCCAGCAGCCTAGCCGGGACTAGCTCCGAGCAGTACTTC
TRBJ2-7 TRBV3-1/TRBV3-2 - - CASSHPRGEQYF TGTGCCAGCAGCCACCCCCGGGGCGAGCAGTACTTC
TRBJ2-7 TRBV30 once - CAWNPRRASYEQYF TGTGCCTGGAACCCAAGGCGGGCCTCCTACGAGCAGTACTTC
TRBJ2-4 TRBV6-4 - - CASSVALGQGNIQYF TGTGCCAGCAGTGTAGCCCTCGGGCAGGGAAACATTCAGTACTTC
TRBJ1-6 TRBV14 - - CASSQGESPLHF TGTGCCAGCAGCCAAGGGGAATCACCCCTCCACTTT
TRBJ2-1 TRBV25-1 once - CASPGRRTYNEQFF TGTGCCAGCCCTGGACGGCGAACCTACAATGAGCAGTTCTTC
TRBJ1-2 TRBV28 - TRBD1 CASSTGFGQGHYGYTF TGTGCCAGCAGTACAGGCTTTGGACAGGGACACTATGGCTACACCTTC
TRBJ1-5 TRBV18 once TRBD1 CASSPGQGSSNQPQHF TGTGCCAGCTCGCCGGGACAGGGAAGCTCCAATCAGCCCCAGCATTTT
TRBJ1-3 TRBV7-9 - - CASSLDLVGNTIYF TGTGCCAGCAGCTTGGACCTTGTCGGAAACACCATATATTTT
TRBJ2-5 TRBV5-1 - - CASSLGAGTPPETQYF TGCGCCAGCAGCTTGGGGGCCGGGACACCTCCTGAGACCCAGTACTTC
TRBJ1-5 TRBV9 - - CASSLEQGNQPQHF TGTGCCAGCAGCTTAGAACAGGGCAATCAGCCCCAGCATTTT
TRBJ1-1 TRBV7-3 - - CASSLVGASTEAFF TGTGCCAGCAGCTTAGTGGGGGCGAGCACTGAAGCTTTCTTT
TRBJ2-5 TRBV5-4 - - CASSLAGASRETQYF TGTGCCAGCAGCTTGGCCGGGGCTTCTCGGGAGACCCAGTACTTC
TRBJ1-2 TRBV12-3/TRBV12-4 once - CASRLTLSYGYTF TGTGCCAGCAGGTTGACCCTAAGCTATGGCTACACCTTC
TRBJ2-7 TRBV7-3 - TRBD1 CANEPGQGSYEQYF TGTGCCAACGAACCGGGACAGGGCTCCTACGAGCAGTACTTC
TRBJ1-5 TRBV27 - - CASMGRSTSTNQPQHF TGTGCCAGCATGGGGCGGTCGACCTCAACCAATCAGCCCCAGCATTTT
TRBJ2-3 TRBV27 once TRBD2 CASSFAGLETDTQYF TGTGCCAGCAGTTTTGCGGGACTAGAGACAGATACGCAGTATTTT
TRBJ2-1 TRBV19 - TRBD1 CASSPLGQVYYNEQFF TGTGCCAGTAGCCCCCTAGGACAGGTGTACTACAATGAGCAGTTCTTC
TRBJ2-1 TRBV4-1 few TRBD2 CASSQEASGGREQFF TGCGCCAGCAGCCAAGAGGCTAGCGGGGGTAGGGAGCAGTTCTTC
TRBJ1-2 TRBV19 - - CASSISGSWSGYTF TGTGCCAGTAGCATTTCTGGCTCGTGGAGTGGCTACACCTTC
TRBJ2-1 TRBV5-6 - TRBD1 CASSWDSDNEQFF TGTGCCAGCAGCTGGGACAGCGACAATGAGCAGTTCTTC
TRBJ1-1 TRBV30 - TRBD1 CAWSRQGSGEAFF TGTGCCTGGAGTAGACAGGGGTCGGGTGAAGCTTTCTTT
TRBJ1-1 TRBV20-1 - TRBD1 CSASGDRGNTEAFF TGCAGTGCTAGTGGGGACAGGGGGAACACTGAAGCTTTCTTT